This TCR beta chain stems from a study of blood T cell repertoires in COVID-19. Study summary: There were acute and convalescent COVID-19 samples, and they came from the United States, Italy and Spain. The cDNA or gDNA used as material had been derived from T cells, B-cell-depleted T cells, or PBMCs.

Seattle-derived patients entered the study during active infection and were followed longitudinally. CDR3 length: 14 amino acids. Germline loops: CDR1 MNHEY, CDR2 SVGAGI. V shed 9 bases, J shed 2 bases, and the junction held 5 bases outside the gene matches. Authors' data handling: Reference gene primer amplification gave estimated nucleated cell counts. Generated by immunoSEQ multiplex PCR, the TCRdb table keeps only in-frame clones and is missing some. The D gene and trimming were derived from the DNA, and the V and J assignments and clone size from that table. Here the sample spans tens of thousands of clones, roughly four fifths being singletons.

The TCR was taken from a man aged 55-75 years with COVID-19, enrolled during active disease. Sequencing was carried out using peripheral blood. The chain links TRBV6-5 to TRBJ1-3, with TRBD1 matching over 9 bases. This chain's CDR3 is CASKQGAAGNTIYF. CDR3 nucleotides: TGTGCCAGTAAACAGGGGGCAGCTGGAAACACCATATATTTT.